The sequence of this T cell receptor beta chain was determined in a study of Ad26.COV2.S vaccination and SARS-CoV-2 variants. In the study overall: Among those in the COV1001 Ad26.COV2.S trial arm was the donor. General study findings and limits: The analyses of TCR breadth and depth may have understated the size of total T cell responses.

TCRdb's copy holds only in-frame clones and misses some; the assay was immunoSEQ multiplex PCR. Among 380,000 or so clones, roughly four fifths were seen once, and the ten largest hold nearly 7.5%. CDR3 size: 14 residues. V was clipped by 6 bases and J by 4 bases, with 15 bases between them. Per germline, CDR1 KGHSH and CDR2 LQKENI. About this clone: Antigen: not known.

Treatment given: over 15 received Ad26.COV2.S at low or high dose, single or two shots; roughly 5 received placebo; per-sample allocation not given. Samples were taken on day 63 after the first vaccine or placebo injection. Wuhan-strain SARS-CoV-2 spike was expressed by the Ad26 vector that made up the vaccine. This chain links TRBV18 with TRBJ1-1; D is undetermined. This TCR was sampled from a person aged 18-65 years who received the Ad26.COV2.S COVID-19 vaccine or a placebo. The material sequenced was peripheral blood, taken in a trial of Ad26.COV2.S vaccine versus placebo. The CDR3 region is CASSPAVGSTEAFF. CDR3 DNA sequence: TGTGCCAGCTCCCCCGCGGTGGGGAGCACTGAAGCTTTCTTT.